Below, one T cell receptor beta chain is given with its context. Generated by immunoSEQ multiplex PCR, the TCRdb table keeps only in-frame clones and is missing some. The sample shows about 60,000 clones, around 90% of them seen only once. These data come from a study of T cell changes during pregnancy in multiple sclerosis. This CDR3 is built from 13 residues. Looked up from germline, CDR1 is SNHLY and CDR2 is FYNNEI. Trimming took off 1 base at V and 2 bases at J, with 6 bases between the two ends. This clonotype was obtained from a female donor with multiple sclerosis, enrolled in a pregnancy study. The sample consisted of peripheral blood, taken before pregnancy. This chain joins TRBV2 and TRBJ2-7; D not resolved. CDR3 sequence: CASSEGEAYEQYF. The CDR3 bases are TGTGCCAGCAGTGAAGGAGAGGCCTACGAGCAGTACTTC. Combining the CDR3 with reference TRBV2 and TRBJ2-7 gives the whole variable domain EPEVTQTPSHQVTQMGQEVILRCVPISNHLYFYWYRQILGQKVEFLVSFYNNEISEKSEIFDDQFSVERPDGSNFTLKIRSTKLEDSAMYFCASSEGEAYEQYFGPGTRLTVT.